Listed here are 26 T cell receptor beta chains from one sample, sequenced in a study of post-analysis software for immune sequencing data. Whole-study results and caveats: Higher frequency in patients than in controls was seen for five TRBV segments, with TRBV5-6, TRBV5-1 and TRBV20-1 among them.

Their antigens remain unidentified. Tagging with unique molecular identifiers was a feature of the TCR beta cDNA libraries. TCRdb passed the PCR reads through MiXCR, listing each CDR3 protein once. This sample yields hundreds of thousands of distinct CDR3 sequences, of which less than 35% are seen a single time; 0.56% belongs to the top ten. The sequenced sample consisted of blood. These receptors originate from a girl aged 5-17 years with multiple sclerosis.

This clonotype was detected a few times. The CDR3 bases are TGTGCCAGCAGTGAGTTAAAGGGGGGTCCAGAACTCTCTGGGGCCAACGTCCTGACTTTC. Encoded protein: CASSELKGGPELSGANVLTF. The chain employs TRBV6-1 and TRBJ2-6; D might be TRBD1 or TRBD2, each matching 6 bases. The CDR3 contains 20 residues. Germline values: CDR1 MNHNS, CDR2 SASEGT. Trimming left V 3 bases short and J 0 bases short, with 21 bases between.

V is TRBV2 and J is TRBJ2-1; D unresolved. Germline V gives CDR1 SNHLY, CDR2 FYNNEI. The V and J ends lost 7 bases and 9 bases respectively, with 10 bases between them. CDR3 length equals 11 residues. CDR3 loop: CASTETGEQFF. CDR3 in DNA: TGTGCCAGCACGGAGACTGGTGAGCAGTTCTTC. Based on the CDR3 plus reference TRBV2 and TRBJ2-1, the full variable domain is EPEVTQTPSHQVTQMGQEVILRCVPISNHLYFYWYRQILGQKVEFLVSFYNNEISEKSEIFDDQFSVERPDGSNFTLKIRSTKLEDSAMYFCASTETGEQFFGPGTRLTVL.

In its sample, this clonotype was seen a few times. This chain connects TRBV24-1 to TRBJ2-5, with TRBD2 matching over 13 bases. Germline V lookup: CDR1 KGHDR, CDR2 SFDVKD. The trim removed 3 bases at V and 6 bases at J, leaving 9 bases unmatched. The CDR3 loop spans 17 amino acids. CDR3 in DNA: TGTGCCACCAGTGATGGACCGGGACTAGCGGGATTGCAGACCCAGTACTTC. Amino acid sequence: CATSDGPGLAGLQTQYF.

This chain connects TRBV12-3 or TRBV12-4 to TRBJ1-5; D remains unclear. V was shortened by 3 bases and J by 1 base, with 7 bases between the two germline ends. This CDR3 is 14 amino acids long. The CDR3 DNA reads as TGTGCCAGCAGTTTGTTAGGGAGCAATCAGCCCCAGCATTTT. This sequence encodes CASSLLGSNQPQHF.

The V gene is TRBV20-1, the J gene TRBJ2-3; D gene ambiguous. This CDR3 comprises 14 residues. The germline V and J ends were trimmed by 3 bases and 5 bases, with 15 bases remaining between them. Germline CDR1 reads DFQATT; CDR2 reads SNEGSKA (reference sequence). In DNA, the CDR3 is TGCAGTGCTAGTGGGTCTTATGGTAGAGATACGCAGTATTTT. It yields the protein CSASGSYGRDTQYF.

This clonotype was seen a handful of times. The chain carries TRBV6-6 and TRBJ2-3; 7 bases are a match to TRBD1. The CDR3 has 15 residues. Trimming took 5 bases from V and 0 from J; bases not matched to a gene: 5. Germline V gene data show CDR1 as MNHNY and CDR2 as SVGAGI (reference sequence). CDR3 in DNA: TGTGCCAGCAGTCAACAGGGGTCTAGCACAGATACGCAGTATTTT. Its protein product is CASSQQGSSTDTQYF.

The chain uses TRBV7-2 and TRBJ2-1, with 12 bases matching TRBD2. V gave up 2 bases and J gave up 4 bases; unmatched junction bases: 6. The CDR3 has 17 residues. The germline V gene encodes CDR1 SGHTA and CDR2 FQGNSA. CDR3 DNA sequence: TGTGCCAGCAGCTTACCGGGACTAGCGGGTCGATACAATGAGCAGTTCTTC. Translation: CASSLPGLAGRYNEQFF.

This rearrangement joins TRBV11-2 to TRBJ2-7, with 9 positions matching TRBD1. The V and J ends lost 5 bases and 0 bases, in that order; junction bases with no gene match: 14. Germline V gives CDR1 SGHAT, CDR2 FQNNGV. The CDR3 runs to 18 residues. DNA of the CDR3: TGTGCCAGCAGCAGTGGCCCCTTAGGACAGGGGTCCTCCTACGAGCAGTACTTC. Protein product: CASSSGPLGQGSSYEQYF.

This clonotype was seen only a few times. The rearrangement links TRBV20-1 to TRBJ2-6, with D unclear. The CDR3 sequence is 15 residues long. The germline CDR1 and CDR2 sequences are DFQATT and SNEGSKA (reference sequence). V gave up 2 bases and J gave up 0 bases, with 8 bases separating them. The CDR3 spells CSARPSSSGANVLTF. The CDR3 DNA reads TGCAGTGCTAGACCTTCGAGCTCTGGGGCCAACGTCCTGACTTTC.

The chain employs TRBV7-2 and TRBJ2-5; the D gene is possibly TRBD2 (6 bases). Germline V gene data show CDR1 as SGHTA and CDR2 as FQGNSA. Trimming took off 5 bases at V and 5 bases at J, with 15 bases between the two ends. This CDR3 is built from 14 residues. CDR3 DNA sequence: TGTGCCAGCAGCACCAGCGGGCAGGCGGAGACCCAGTACTTC. Translation: CASSTSGQAETQYF.

A few counts support this clonotype. The chain combines TRBV12-3 or TRBV12-4 with TRBJ2-5; D possibly uses TRBD1 or TRBD2 (5 bases each). The CDR3 is 15 residues long. The V gene lost 6 bases and the J gene lost 5 bases, with 19 bases spanning the gap. This CDR3 reads CASRSGPQGSETQYF. Here the CDR3 DNA reads TGTGCCAGCAGATCGGGACCTCAGGGTAGTGAGACCCAGTACTTC.

The rearrangement links TRBV2 to TRBJ1-2; D is uncertain. This CDR3 region has 16 residues. The germline V gene has CDR1 SNHLY and CDR2 FYNNEI. V shed 2 bases and J shed 8 bases, with 21 bases lying between them. The CDR3 DNA is TGTGCCAGCAGTGAACGTGCCGGCGTTGACACCCCGGGCTACACCTTC. Its protein is CASSERAGVDTPGYTF.

This clonotype was recorded a few times. V usage is TRBV9 and J usage is TRBJ1-1, with 10 nucleotides matching TRBD1. This CDR3 contains 15 residues. Germline loops: CDR1 SGDLS, CDR2 YYNGEE. The junction had 5 bases not matched to a gene; V was cut back by 5 bases and J by 1 base. CDR3 in DNA: TGTGCCAGCAGTGCGTGGACAGGGGGGAACACTGAAGCTTTCTTT. Its protein product is CASSAWTGGNTEAFF.

The rearrangement uses TRBV7-2 and TRBJ2-7; possible D gene TRBD1, 6 bases. CDR3 length: 13 residues. The V end lost 7 bases, the J end lost 7 bases, and 17 bases lay between the germline ends. The germline gives CDR1 SGHTA, CDR2 FQGNSA. CDR3 amino acids: CASIEQGIGEQYF. For the CDR3, the DNA is TGTGCCAGCATAGAACAGGGAATAGGGGAGCAGTACTTC.

The chain joins TRBV27 to TRBJ2-3; perhaps TRBD2 as D (6 bases). The V gene lost 8 bases and the J gene lost 1 base, with 13 bases spanning the gap. In germline, CDR1 is MNHEY, CDR2 SMNVEV (reference sequence). The CDR3 spans 14 residues. CDR3 in DNA: TGTGCCAGCTCTTGGAGGAGGGGCACAGATACGCAGTATTTT. It encodes CASSWRRGTDTQYF.

The V call is TRBV20-1, the J call TRBJ2-3; D is unresolved. Trimming stripped 3 bases from V and 4 bases from J, with 20 bases between. Germline V gives CDR1 DFQATT, CDR2 SNEGSKA (reference sequence). The CDR3 length is 16 residues. CDR3 amino acids: CSASSLSSRVSDTQYF. In nucleotides, the CDR3 is TGCAGTGCTAGTTCGTTATCGTCCCGGGTATCAGATACGCAGTATTTT.

This clonotype was counted only a few times. The gene calls are TRBV28 and TRBJ1-5, with 7 bases that match TRBD1. Germline-derived CDR1 and CDR2 are MDHEN and SYDVKM. The CDR3 extends over 13 amino acids. J lost 11 bases, V lost 3 bases, and 7 bases had no gene match. CDR3 region: CASSFKGAPSQHF. The CDR3 nucleotides read TGTGCCAGCAGTTTTAAGGGGGCCCCTTCCCAGCATTTT.

This clonotype has more than one count but fewer than ten. J is TRBJ1-2 and V is TRBV6-5; D not resolved. Per the germline V gene, CDR1 is MNHEY and CDR2 is SVGAGI. The CDR3 has 12 amino acids. V was pared by 5 bases and J by 4 bases, with 8 bases between. CDR3 in amino acids: CASSREAYGYTF. In nucleotides, the CDR3 is TGTGCCAGCAGTCGGGAAGCCTATGGCTACACCTTC.

This chain joins TRBV28 and TRBJ2-7, with D possibly TRBD2 on 6 matching bases. The J call may not be correct, given that the DNA end is closer to TRBJ2-5. CDR1 MDHEN and CDR2 SYDVKM come from the germline V gene. The CDR3 length is 16 residues. CDR3 loop: CASSSGRRRREETQYF. In nucleotides, the CDR3 is TGTGCCAGCAGTTCGGGGCGGCGGAGGAGGGAAGAGACCCAGTACTTC.

This clonotype was recorded a few times. The rearrangement links TRBV12-3 or TRBV12-4 to TRBJ1-5, with 8 bases aligning to TRBD1. The CDR3 has 14 amino acids. Trimming at V came to 5 bases and at J to 3 bases, leaving 3 bases not matched to a gene. Here the CDR3 DNA reads TGTGCCAGCAGTCGACAGGGGACCAATCAGCCCCAGCATTTT. Its protein is CASSRQGTNQPQHF.

The V gene is TRBV20-1, the J gene TRBJ2-7; unclear D gene. The germline V gene encodes CDR1 DFQATT and CDR2 SNEGSKA (reference sequence). V shed 6 bases and J shed 5 bases, with 17 bases lying between them. The CDR3 extends over 13 amino acids. The CDR3 reads CSAPGHSFDEQYF. CDR3 bases: TGCAGTGCCCCCGGGCACAGTTTCGACGAGCAGTACTTC.

This clonotype has just a few counts. The gene calls are TRBV9 and TRBJ2-5; D ambiguous. V was clipped by 2 bases and J by 5 bases, with 10 bases between them. Germline V gives CDR1 SGDLS, CDR2 YYNGEE. The CDR3 length is 13 residues. The CDR3 DNA is TGTGCCAGCAGCGTTAACCCAACGGAGACCCAGTACTTC. Its translation: CASSVNPTETQYF.

This clonotype was observed a few times. The chain joins TRBV12-3 or TRBV12-4 to TRBJ1-6; TRBD1 matches at 7 bases. The CDR3 is made up of 15 amino acids. V shed 5 bases and J 6 bases; nucleotides not matched to a gene: 7. The DNA for the CDR3 is TGTGCCAGCAGTACCCGGGACAGATTTAATTCACCCCTCCACTTT. Amino acid sequence: CASSTRDRFNSPLHF.

V is TRBV27 and J is TRBJ2-1; 7 bases agree with TRBD2. Per the germline V gene, CDR1 is MNHEY and CDR2 is SMNVEV (reference sequence). The CDR3 loop spans 16 amino acids. The J segment lost 5 bases and the V segment lost 3 bases, leaving 10 bases of the junction unmatched. The CDR3 DNA is TGTGCCAGCAGTTTTCGGGGAGGGGTCCCGAACAATGAGCAGTTCTTC. It is translated as CASSFRGGVPNNEQFF.

The chain combines TRBV2 with TRBJ2-7; TRBD1 aligns across 9 bases. The J call is in doubt because the DNA end fits TRBJ2-5 better. The germline V gene encodes CDR1 SNHLY and CDR2 FYNNEI. CDR3 length equals 14 residues. This CDR3 reads CASRDDRGMETQYF. The CDR3 DNA is TGTGCCAGCAGAGATGACAGGGGGATGGAGACCCAGTACTTC.

The chain combines TRBV7-2 with TRBJ2-3; 9 bases are a match to TRBD2. V was pared by 5 bases and J by 8 bases, with 11 bases of the junction left unmatched. CDR1 SGHTA and CDR2 FQGNSA come from the germline V gene. The CDR3 covers 15 residues. CDR3 nucleotides: TGTGCCAGCAGCCCTGGGACTAGCCCGGACGGTACGCAGTATTTT. It specifies CASSPGTSPDGTQYF. Full variable domain (outside the CDR3, taken from reference TRBV7-2 and TRBJ2-3): GAGVSQSPSNKVTEKGKDVELRCDPISGHTALYWYRQSLGQGLEFLIYFQGNSAPDKSGLPSDRFSAERTGGSVSTLTIQRTQQEDSAVYLCASSPGTSPDGTQYFGPGTRLTVL.